This TCR beta chain originates from a study of cytomegalovirus exposure and HLA in healthy donors (TCRdb year 2017). As for the study more broadly: An earlier analysis of approximately 640 of the donors reported 250 to 350 Gb of sequence data and roughly 100 million unique TCR beta sequences from about 180 million T cells. Across some 400 genotyped donors of the cohort, an average of about 220,000 unique TCR beta nucleotide sequences per donor were sequenced, and roughly 18% of those sequences were non-productive. Along with the roughly 670-subject first cohort, a separate validation cohort of over 90 different subjects was used. Typing coverage differed by locus: A, B, C, DRB1 and DQB1 were typed in about 629-640 donors, DQA1 in about 560, DPA1 in 600 to 610, and DPB1 in just under 490. In an earlier analysis of roughly 600 of the donors, high-throughput TCR beta sequencing was used to judge whether each TCR beta V gene segment behaved as functional or pseudogenic. To predict cytomegalovirus infection status, the study combined high-throughput TCR immunosequencing, statistical association of individual TCRs with disease status, and machine learning. The study was designed to test whether signatures of past pathogen exposure could be identified by cataloging public T cell receptors. Around 300 gigabases of sequencing data and approximately 85 million unique TCR sequences were included in an early release covering around 600 HLA-typed donors. Genome-wide SNP genotypes for about three fifths of the roughly 670 donors were used in a later genetic analysis, which treated that subset as a discovery cohort. Of the approximately 400 genotyped donors, over 80% were placed in the genetic ancestry cluster associated with self-reported Caucasian donors. A handful of DR-DQ haplotypes were handled as single units for association and clustering because linkage in the cohort was strong. Rather than drawing on any new phenotypic data, the later analysis identified candidate immune exposures from TCR beta sequences and the way those sequences occurred across donors. Every repertoire in the discovery cohort had been generated on one and the same sequencing platform. Both class I and class II loci were covered by HLA typing, at four-digit resolution. Donor age, sex, ethnicity and CMV serostatus were compiled together with the repertoire data. A later analysis re-analyzed previously published TCR beta repertoires from about 600 donors and added high-resolution HLA genotyping to study TCR occurrence patterns. The study used immunosequencing to profile the T cell repertoires of around 600 subjects and linked those repertoires to cytomegalovirus serostatus. What the work shows at the level of the full study, not this receptor alone: In a later analysis, HLA-associated TCR beta chains showed more clonal expansion and lower generation probabilities than non-associated chains that were equally common. Because some donors lacked HLA typing at each locus, the association tests relied only on the typed subset. This cohort had only TCR beta chains sequenced, and the lack of alpha or paired-chain data limited which features could be detected. Immune exposure information for the cohort was limited to CMV serostatus. It was suggested by the authors that the approach could potentially be generalized to other disease states and immunological phenotypes. A later analysis associated 15,000 or so TCR beta sequences with specific HLA alleles at a false discovery rate of 0.05. When HLA alleles, especially DR and DQ, strongly co-occurred, TCR associations were difficult to assign to individual alleles. In an earlier analysis of approximately 590 of the donors, most TCR beta V segments were observed in productive rearrangements about 90% or about 30% of the time, broadly matching IMGT annotations. Across donors, most TCR sequences were observed very rarely, whereas some public TCRs were present in many individuals. A cluster of highly shared sequence variants was judged likely to be a technical artifact of the sequencing pipeline. In a later analysis, the rate of TCR association differed among HLA loci, with DRB1 alleles having the most associated TCRs and HLA-C alleles having the fewest. Presence/absence analyses assumed roughly uniform sequencing depth across donors, an assumption that may not hold. Because counts were too low, under 20 rarely observed V segments, including chromosome 9 orphons, were left out of the earlier analysis of over 550 of the donors. A further reported finding was that TCR beta sequences accurately predicted the HLA-A and HLA-B alleles for most subjects in the first cohort. According to a later analysis, parvovirus B19, influenza, CMV and Epstein-Barr virus appeared linked to several top co-occurrence clusters. In vitro tests confirmed that a few of the cytomegalovirus-associated TCR beta chains recognize cytomegalovirus antigens. According to a later analysis, most CMV-associated TCR beta chains appeared to be HLA-restricted, and the HLA associations seemed to be driven largely by CMV exposure. Correlated functional status among segregating V segments might be attributable to linkage disequilibrium, but an unknown experimental factor could not be ruled out. An association between a missense DCLRE1C variant and V-gene and J-gene trimming of TCR beta chains was found in a later genetic analysis and replicated in an independent cohort. Some IMGT-functional V segments, including TRBV6-2 and TRBV6-3, could not be told apart with the 87-base-pair reads, so those segments were excluded. According to a later genetic analysis, donors in an Asian-associated ancestry cluster had fewer N-insertions in productive TCRs than the roughly 670-donor mean. Cytomegalovirus status was reported to be diagnosed by the classifier with high specificity and sensitivity in both the original and validation cohorts. The study listed approximately 150 TCR beta chains as associated with cytomegalovirus.

The library came from the immunoSEQ multiplex PCR assay. For the multiplex PCR, a mixture combining 60 forward primers for TCR Vbeta segments and 13 reverse primers for TCR Jbeta segments was used. The CDR3 region of rearranged TCR beta genes was amplified from genomic DNA with a multiplex PCR assay. On the Illumina HiSeq System, the amplified TCR beta libraries were sequenced as 87-base-pair reads. In the original analysis: A later analysis tallied tens of millions of unique TCR beta chains across the 666 repertoires, and about 12 million of those chains were shared by two or more donors. Raw reads were error-corrected and collapsed into unique sequences with a nearest-neighbor algorithm that merged closely related sequences to remove PCR and sequencing errors. V, D and J gene segments were assigned by aligning CDR3 sequences to IMGT reference sequences. For a sequence to be retained, a match of at least six nucleotides was required to both a V gene segment and a J gene segment. A rearrangement counted as productive if the CDR3 had no stop codons and remained in frame with V and J, and every other rearrangement counted as non-productive. Following IMGT convention, CDR3 was defined as the stretch from the second conserved V-encoded cysteine up to the conserved J-encoded phenylalanine. Sequences without an unambiguous match to a single V gene segment were excluded from the earlier analysis of over 500 of the donors. An earlier analysis of several hundred of the donors called V segments functional above 56.7% productive rearrangements and segregating when the between-donor standard deviation exceeded 5%. A statistical classification framework was developed to diagnose cytomegalovirus status using the catalog of TCR beta chain sequences. In a later analysis, TCR nucleotide sequences were compared against IMGT/GENE-DB human TR gene sequences so that V and J genes could be assigned. A later analysis assigned CDR3 sequences and most-parsimonious VDJ recombination scenarios with the TCRdist pipeline. In a later analysis, every TCR beta chain was defined by the combination of its CDR3 amino acid sequence and its V-gene family, and reads without a unique V-gene family were dropped. To address suspected cross-contamination and a sequencing artifact, a later analysis removed a few hundred highly shared, low-generation-probability nucleotide sequences. In a later analysis, a clonal expansion index for each public chain was calculated from normalized within-repertoire ranks of inferred template counts. In a later analysis, generation probabilities were computed with a VDJ recombination model fitted to out-of-frame rearrangements, and the resulting probabilities were checked against IGoR. In a later analysis, TCR-TCR, TCR-HLA and TCR-CMV co-occurrence was scored with hypergeometric tests, and a repertoire-size bias correction was applied to TCR pairs. In a later analysis, false discovery rates were estimated by permuting HLA or CMV assignments 20 times. In a later analysis, co-occurring TCRs were grouped using DBSCAN, and TCRdist sequence similarity was added for clustering within HLA-allele-positive subsets. Co-occurrence clustering excluded repertoires with fewer than 30,000 or more than 120,000 public chains, plus five with anomalous nucleotide sharing. The source is immuneACCESS, and TCRdb retained only in-frame sequences with V and J called. Part of the clones is not carried over; for the studies checked, unresolved V genes explain less than half of this, and the remainder is unexplained. Clonal size and the V and J genes are those of that table, whereas D and trimming came from the DNA. The sample table gives under 200,000 clones. The biggest ten clones account for about 6% of the sample.

The cohort was made up of roughly 670 healthy bone marrow donors. All cohort members were sampled while nominally healthy, although unrecorded immune exposures were likely present. The donor was CMV seronegative and was included in the group of a few hundred seronegative cohort members. A peripheral blood sample was provided by each donor, and peripheral blood mononuclear cells were used for TCR beta sequencing. Genomic DNA was extracted from the blood cell samples with the Qiagen DNeasy Blood Extraction Kit. On this clone itself: The clone's antigen remains unknown.

The germline V gene sets CDR1 to SGHTA and CDR2 to FQGNSA. V is cut by 5 bases and J by 2 bases, and the space between the germline ends is 19 bases. There are 16 amino acids in the CDR3, from cysteine to phenylalanine inclusive. Solely the CDR3 DNA is kept, with 48 bases framed from the first base. This sequence uses TRBV7-2 and TRBJ2-7; a weak D assignment points to TRBD2 (5 bases agree). This clonotype was obtained from a man aged 30 to 45 in good health and CMV-seronegative. The specimen sequenced was PBMCs. The nucleotide sequence is given as TGTGCCAGCAGCCCTGTTTCCCAGCGGAGTCCCTACGAGCAGTACTTC. Its protein product is CASSPVSQRSPYEQYF.